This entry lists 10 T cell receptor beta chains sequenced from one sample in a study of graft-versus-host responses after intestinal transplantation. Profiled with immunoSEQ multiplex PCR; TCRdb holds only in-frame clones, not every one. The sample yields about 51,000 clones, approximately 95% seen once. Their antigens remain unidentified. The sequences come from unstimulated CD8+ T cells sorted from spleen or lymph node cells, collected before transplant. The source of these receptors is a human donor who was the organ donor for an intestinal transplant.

The CDR3 nucleotides are TGTGCCAGCACTACAGGGAGCACTGAAGCTTTCTTT. This translates into CASTTGSTEAFF. The chain links TRBV6-5 to TRBJ1-1, with D tentatively TRBD1 (6 bases). The CDR3 spans 12 residues. CDR1 is MNHEY, CDR2 SVGAGI, per germline. V gave up 7 bases and J gave up 4 bases, with 10 bases separating them.

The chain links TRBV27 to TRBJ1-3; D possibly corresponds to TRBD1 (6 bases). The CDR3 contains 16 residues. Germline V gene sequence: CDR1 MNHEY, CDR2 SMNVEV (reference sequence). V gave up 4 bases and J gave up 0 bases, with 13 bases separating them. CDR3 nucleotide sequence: TGTGCCAGCAGTTACCAGGGGCCCGTCTCTGGAAACACCATATATTTT. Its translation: CASSYQGPVSGNTIYF.

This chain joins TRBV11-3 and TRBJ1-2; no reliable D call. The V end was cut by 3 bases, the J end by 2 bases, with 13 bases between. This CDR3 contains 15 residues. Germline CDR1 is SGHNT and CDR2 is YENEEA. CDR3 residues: CASSFRAEDNYGYTF. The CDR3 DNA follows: TGTGCCAGCAGCTTTCGAGCGGAAGACAACTATGGCTACACCTTC.

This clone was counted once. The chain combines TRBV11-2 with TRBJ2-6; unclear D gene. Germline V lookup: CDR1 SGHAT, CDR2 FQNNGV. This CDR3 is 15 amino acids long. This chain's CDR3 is CATSDPSSGANVLTF. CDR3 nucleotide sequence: TGTGCTACCTCTGATCCTAGCTCTGGGGCCAACGTCCTGACTTTC.

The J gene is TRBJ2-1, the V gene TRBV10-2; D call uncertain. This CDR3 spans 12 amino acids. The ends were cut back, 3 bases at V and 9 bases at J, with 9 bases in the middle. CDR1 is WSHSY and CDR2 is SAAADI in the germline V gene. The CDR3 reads CASSDPGSEQFF. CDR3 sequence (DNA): TGCGCCAGCAGTGATCCCGGGTCTGAGCAGTTCTTC.

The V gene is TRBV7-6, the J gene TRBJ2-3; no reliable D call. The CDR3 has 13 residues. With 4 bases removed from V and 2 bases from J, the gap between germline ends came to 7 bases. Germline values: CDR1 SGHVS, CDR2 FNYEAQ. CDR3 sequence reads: CASSSDFTDTQYF. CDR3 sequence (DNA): TGTGCCAGCAGCTCTGACTTCACAGATACGCAGTATTTT. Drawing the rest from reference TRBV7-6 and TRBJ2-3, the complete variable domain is GAGVSQSPRYKVTKRGQDVALRCDPISGHVSLYWYRQALGQGPEFLTYFNYEAQQDKSGLPNDRFSAERPEGSISTLTIQRTEQRDSAMYRCASSSDFTDTQYFGPGTRLTVL.

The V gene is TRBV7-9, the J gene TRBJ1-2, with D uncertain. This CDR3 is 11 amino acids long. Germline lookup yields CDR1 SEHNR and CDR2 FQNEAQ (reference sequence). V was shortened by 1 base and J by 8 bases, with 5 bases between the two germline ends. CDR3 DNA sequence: TGTGCCAGCAGCTTAGTGGGGGGCTACACCTTC. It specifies CASSLVGGYTF.

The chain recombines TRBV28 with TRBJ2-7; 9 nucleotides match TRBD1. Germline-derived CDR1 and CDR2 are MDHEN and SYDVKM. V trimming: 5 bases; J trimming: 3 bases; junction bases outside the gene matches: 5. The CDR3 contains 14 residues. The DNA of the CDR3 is TGTGCCAGCAGTGACCGGGACAGGGACTACGAGCAGTACTTC. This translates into CASSDRDRDYEQYF.

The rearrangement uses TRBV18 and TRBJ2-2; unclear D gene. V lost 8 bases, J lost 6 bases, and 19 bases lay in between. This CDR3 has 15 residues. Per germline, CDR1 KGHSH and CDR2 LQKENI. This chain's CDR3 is CASMDETDNPGELFF. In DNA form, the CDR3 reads TGTGCCAGCATGGACGAAACAGATAACCCCGGGGAGCTGTTTTTT. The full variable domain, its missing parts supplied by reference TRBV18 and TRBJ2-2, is NAGVMQNPRHLVRRRGQEARLRCSPMKGHSHVYWYRQLPEEGLKFMVYLQKENIIDESGMPKERFSAEFPKEGPSILRIQQVVRGDSAAYFCASMDETDNPGELFFGEGSRLTVL.

CDR3 residues: CASSGTGALYYGYTF. CDR3 in DNA: TGTGCCAGCAGCGGAACAGGGGCCCTATACTATGGCTACACCTTC. V usage is TRBV9 and J usage is TRBJ1-2; TRBD1 aligns across 7 bases. The germline V gene has CDR1 SGDLS and CDR2 YYNGEE. This CDR3 is 15 amino acids long. V lost 3 bases, J lost 3 bases, and 8 bases stayed unmatched.